This T cell receptor beta chain appears in the sequencing data of a study of low-dose radiotherapy and immunotherapy resistance in tumors. TRAV and TRBV primers primed cDNA for both TCRalpha and TCRbeta. The PCR that amplified TCRs ran for around 21 cycles, relying on a constant-region primer and a V-primer adapter. A single record per CDR3 protein comes from TCRdb applying MiXCR to the reads. This sample yields under 90,000 distinct CDR3 sequences, of which roughly a sixth are seen a single time; 2.5% to 3.5% belongs to the top ten. This clonotype has at least ten counts. Time point: before trial treatment. With 2 bases clipped from V and 4 bases from J, the junction kept 2 bases outside the gene matches. This CDR3 comprises 14 residues. Germline V gene sequence: CDR1 SGDLS, CDR2 YYNGEE.

The gene calls are TRBV9 and TRBJ2-3, with 9 bases aligning to TRBD2. The receptor's source is a male donor with prostate cancer. The sample here was PBMCs, taken before treatment. The CDR3 is CASSVGGGADTQYF. The CDR3 DNA reads TGTGCCAGCAGCGTTGGCGGGGGGGCAGATACGCAGTATTTT.